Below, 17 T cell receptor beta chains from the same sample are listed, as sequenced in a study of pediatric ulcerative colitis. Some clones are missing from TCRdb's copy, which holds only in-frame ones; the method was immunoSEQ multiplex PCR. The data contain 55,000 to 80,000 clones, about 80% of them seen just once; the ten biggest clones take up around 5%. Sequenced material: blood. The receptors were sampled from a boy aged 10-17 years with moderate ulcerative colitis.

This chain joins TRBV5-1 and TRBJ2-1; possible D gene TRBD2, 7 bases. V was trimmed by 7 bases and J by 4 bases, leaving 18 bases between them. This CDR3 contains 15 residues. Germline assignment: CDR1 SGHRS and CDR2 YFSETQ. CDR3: CASGPRRGQYNEQFF. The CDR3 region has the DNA TGCGCCAGCGGGCCGAGGCGGGGGCAGTACAATGAGCAGTTCTTC.

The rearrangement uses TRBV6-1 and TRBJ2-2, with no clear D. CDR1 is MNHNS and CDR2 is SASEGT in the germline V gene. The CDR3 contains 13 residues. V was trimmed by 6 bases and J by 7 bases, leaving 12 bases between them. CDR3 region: CASRERRIGELFF. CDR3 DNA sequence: TGTGCCAGCAGGGAGAGGCGTATCGGGGAGCTGTTTTTT.

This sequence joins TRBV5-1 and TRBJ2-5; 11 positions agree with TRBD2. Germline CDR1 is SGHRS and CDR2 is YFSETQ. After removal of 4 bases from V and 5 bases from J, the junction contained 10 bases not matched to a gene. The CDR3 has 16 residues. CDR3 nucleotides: TGCGCCAGCAGCCCGGGACTAGCGGCGTCGTTGGAGACCCAGTACTTC. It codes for CASSPGLAASLETQYF.

The CDR3 is CASSFPGRDVLTF. In DNA, the CDR3 is TGTGCCAGCAGCTTCCCAGGGAGGGACGTCCTGACTTTC. V and J are TRBV5-4 and TRBJ2-6, with 7 positions matching TRBD2. Germline trimming cut 2 bases from V and 11 bases from J; bases unmatched to any gene: 4. Germline V gives CDR1 SGHNT, CDR2 YYREEE (reference sequence). The CDR3 runs to 13 residues.

This CDR3 is CASSLTGLTEAFF. The CDR3 DNA sequence: TGTGCCAGCAGCTTAACGGGGCTCACTGAAGCTTTCTTT. The V call is TRBV7-3, the J call TRBJ1-1; D is perhaps TRBD1 (5 bases). Trimming removed 0 bases at V and 4 bases at J, with 6 bases between. The CDR3 has 13 amino acids. Germline CDR1 is SGHTA and CDR2 is FQGTGA.

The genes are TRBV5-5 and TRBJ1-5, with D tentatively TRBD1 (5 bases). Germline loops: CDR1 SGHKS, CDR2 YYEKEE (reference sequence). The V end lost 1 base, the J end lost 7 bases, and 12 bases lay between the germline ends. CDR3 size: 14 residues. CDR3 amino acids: CASSLSGVVQPQHF. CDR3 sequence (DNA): TGTGCCAGCAGCTTGTCGGGGGTAGTACAGCCCCAGCATTTT.

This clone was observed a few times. CDR3 in amino acids: CASSSLGGTEAFF. The DNA for the CDR3 is TGTGCCAGCAGCTCACTCGGGGGCACTGAAGCTTTCTTT. V usage is TRBV7-2 and J usage is TRBJ1-1; D is possibly TRBD1 (5 bases). From germline, CDR1 is SGHTA and CDR2 FQGNSA. The CDR3 has 13 residues. Deletions cut 4 bases from V and 4 bases from J, with 10 bases between.

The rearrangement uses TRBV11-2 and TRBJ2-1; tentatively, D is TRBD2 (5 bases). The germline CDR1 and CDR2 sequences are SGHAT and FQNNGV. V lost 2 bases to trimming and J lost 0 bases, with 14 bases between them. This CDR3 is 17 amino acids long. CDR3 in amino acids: CASSLKGGGSSYNEQFF. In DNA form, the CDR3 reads TGTGCCAGCAGCTTAAAAGGAGGTGGAAGCTCCTACAATGAGCAGTTCTTC.

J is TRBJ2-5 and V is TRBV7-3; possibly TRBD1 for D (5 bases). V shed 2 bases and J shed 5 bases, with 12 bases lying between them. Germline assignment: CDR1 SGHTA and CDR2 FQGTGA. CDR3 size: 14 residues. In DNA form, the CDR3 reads TGTGCCAGCAGCTTATCAGGGCATGGGGAGACCCAGTACTTC. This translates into CASSLSGHGETQYF.

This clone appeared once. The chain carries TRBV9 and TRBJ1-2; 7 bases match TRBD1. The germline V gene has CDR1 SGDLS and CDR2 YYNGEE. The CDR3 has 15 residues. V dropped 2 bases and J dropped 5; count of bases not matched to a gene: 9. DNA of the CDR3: TGTGCCAGCAGCGTGGGGGCTGACAGGGAGTATGGCTACACCTTC. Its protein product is CASSVGADREYGYTF.

The CDR3 sequence: CASRGLAGGPFDTQYF. In DNA, the CDR3 is TGTGCCAGCAGAGGACTAGCGGGAGGGCCTTTTGATACGCAGTATTTT. The chain couples TRBV9 to TRBJ2-3, with 15 bases identical to TRBD2. The junction had 7 bases not matched to a gene; V was cut back by 5 bases and J by 6 bases. Germline-derived CDR1 and CDR2 are SGDLS and YYNGEE. The CDR3 totals 16 residues.

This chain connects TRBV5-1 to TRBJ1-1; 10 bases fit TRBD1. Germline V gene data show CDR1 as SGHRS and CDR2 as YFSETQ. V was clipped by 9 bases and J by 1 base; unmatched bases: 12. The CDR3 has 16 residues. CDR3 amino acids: CATSTRQGASNTEAFF. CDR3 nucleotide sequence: TGCGCCACCTCCACGAGACAGGGGGCTTCGAACACTGAAGCTTTCTTT.

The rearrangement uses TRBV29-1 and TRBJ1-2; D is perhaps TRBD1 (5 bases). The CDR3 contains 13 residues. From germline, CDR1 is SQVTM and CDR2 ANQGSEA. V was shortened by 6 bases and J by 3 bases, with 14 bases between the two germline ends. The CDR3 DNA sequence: TGCAGCGTACGGACACCCCGTGACTATGGCTACACCTTC. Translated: CSVRTPRDYGYTF. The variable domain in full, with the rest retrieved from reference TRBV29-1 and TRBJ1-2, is SAVISQKPSRDICQRGTSLTIQCQVDSQVTMMFWYRQQPGQSLTLIATANQGSEATYESGFVIDKFPISRPNLTFSTLTVSNMSPEDSSIYLCSVRTPRDYGYTFGSGTRLTVV.

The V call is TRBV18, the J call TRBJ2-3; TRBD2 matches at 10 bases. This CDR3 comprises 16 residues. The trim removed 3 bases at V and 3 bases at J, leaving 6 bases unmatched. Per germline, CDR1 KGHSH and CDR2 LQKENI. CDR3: CASSPALAGTTDTQYF. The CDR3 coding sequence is TGTGCCAGCTCACCCGCACTAGCGGGGACGACAGATACGCAGTATTTT.

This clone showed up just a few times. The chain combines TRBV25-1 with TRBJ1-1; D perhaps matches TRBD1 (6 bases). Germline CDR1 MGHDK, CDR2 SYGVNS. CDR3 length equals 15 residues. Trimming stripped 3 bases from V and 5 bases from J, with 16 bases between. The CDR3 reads CASSDFNRARTEAFF. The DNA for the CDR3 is TGTGCCAGCAGTGACTTCAACAGGGCTCGTACTGAAGCTTTCTTT.

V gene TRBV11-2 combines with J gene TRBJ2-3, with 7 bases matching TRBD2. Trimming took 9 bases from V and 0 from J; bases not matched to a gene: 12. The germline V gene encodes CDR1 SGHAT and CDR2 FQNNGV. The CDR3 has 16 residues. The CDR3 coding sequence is TGTGCCAGTCGACGGATGGGGGGGGATAGCACAGATACGCAGTATTTT. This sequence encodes CASRRMGGDSTDTQYF.

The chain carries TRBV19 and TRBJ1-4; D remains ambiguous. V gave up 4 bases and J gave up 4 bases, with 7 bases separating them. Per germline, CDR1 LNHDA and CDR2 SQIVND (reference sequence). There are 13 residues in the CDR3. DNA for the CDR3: TGTGCCAGTAGTAGGGCAGTTAATGAAAAACTGTTTTTT. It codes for CASSRAVNEKLFF.